Included here is one T cell receptor beta chain sequence, with context. What it binds is not known. This sample is drawn from a study of cytomegalovirus exposure and HLA in healthy donors. Germline values: CDR1 SGHVS, CDR2 FNYEAQ. The CDR3 has 14 amino acids. The V and J ends lost 5 bases and 6 bases, in that order; junction bases with no gene match: 9. Study-wide findings and caveats: A few CMV-associated chains were confirmed in vitro to be specific for CMV antigens.

The PCR ran on 60 Vbeta and 13 Jbeta primers. TCRdb's copy holds only in-frame clones and misses some; the assay was immunoSEQ multiplex PCR. The sample has roughly 180,000 clones; roughly four fifths are singletons. The sequence was collected from a female donor in good health and CMV-seronegative. V gene TRBV7-6 combines with J gene TRBJ2-7, with TRBD1 identical over 8 bases. Sequenced input: PBMCs. The CDR3 region has the DNA TGTGCCAGCAGCCCTGACAGGGGAGTTGCCGAGCAGTACTTC. Translating it yields CASSPDRGVAEQYF.